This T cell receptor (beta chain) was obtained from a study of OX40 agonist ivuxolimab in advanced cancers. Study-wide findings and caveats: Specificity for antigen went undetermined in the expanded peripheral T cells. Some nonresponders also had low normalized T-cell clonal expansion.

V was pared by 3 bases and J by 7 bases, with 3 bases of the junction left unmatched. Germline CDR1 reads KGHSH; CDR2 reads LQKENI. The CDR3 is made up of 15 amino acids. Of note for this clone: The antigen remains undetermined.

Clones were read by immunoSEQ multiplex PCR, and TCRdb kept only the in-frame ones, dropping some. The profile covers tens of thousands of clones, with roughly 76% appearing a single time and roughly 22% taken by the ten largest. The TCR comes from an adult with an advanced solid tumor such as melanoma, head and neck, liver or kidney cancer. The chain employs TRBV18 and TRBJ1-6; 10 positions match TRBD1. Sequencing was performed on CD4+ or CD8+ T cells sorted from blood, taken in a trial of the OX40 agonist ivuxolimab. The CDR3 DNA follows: TGTGCCAGCTCACCGTCGGGACAGGGGAATTCACCCCTCCACTTT. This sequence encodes CASSPSGQGNSPLHF. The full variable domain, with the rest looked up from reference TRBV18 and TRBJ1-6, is NAGVMQNPRHLVRRRGQEARLRCSPMKGHSHVYWYRQLPEEGLKFMVYLQKENIIDESGMPKERFSAEFPKEGPSILRIQQVVRGDSAAYFCASSPSGQGNSPLHFGNGTRLTVT.